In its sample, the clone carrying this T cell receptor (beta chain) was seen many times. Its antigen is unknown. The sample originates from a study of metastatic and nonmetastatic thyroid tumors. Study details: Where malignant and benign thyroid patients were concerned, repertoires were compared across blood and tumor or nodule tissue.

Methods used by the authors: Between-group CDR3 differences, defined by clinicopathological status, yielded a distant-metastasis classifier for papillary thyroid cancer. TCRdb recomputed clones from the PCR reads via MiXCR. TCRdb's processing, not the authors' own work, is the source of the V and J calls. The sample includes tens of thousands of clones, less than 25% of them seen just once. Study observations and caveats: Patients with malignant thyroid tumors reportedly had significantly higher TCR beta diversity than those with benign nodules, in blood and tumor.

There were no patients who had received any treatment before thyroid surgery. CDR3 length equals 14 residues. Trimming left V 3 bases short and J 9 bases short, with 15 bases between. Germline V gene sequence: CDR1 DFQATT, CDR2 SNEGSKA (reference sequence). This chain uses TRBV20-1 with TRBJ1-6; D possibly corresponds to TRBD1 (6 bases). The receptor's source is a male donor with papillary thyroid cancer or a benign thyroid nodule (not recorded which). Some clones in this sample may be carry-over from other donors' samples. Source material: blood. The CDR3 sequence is CSASQPGVGSPLHF. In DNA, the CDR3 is TGCAGTGCTAGCCAACCAGGGGTTGGTTCACCCCTCCACTTT.